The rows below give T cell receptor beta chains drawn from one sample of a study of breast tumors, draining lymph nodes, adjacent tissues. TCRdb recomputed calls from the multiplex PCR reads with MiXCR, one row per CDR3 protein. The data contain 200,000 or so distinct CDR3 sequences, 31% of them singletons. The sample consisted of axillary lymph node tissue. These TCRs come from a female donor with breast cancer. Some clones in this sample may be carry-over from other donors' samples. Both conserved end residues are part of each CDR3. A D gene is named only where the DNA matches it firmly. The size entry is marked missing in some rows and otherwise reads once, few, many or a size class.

CASSQQAAQPQRF	TGTGCCAGCAGCCAGCAGGCGGCCCAGCCCCAGCGTTTT	NA	NA	TRBV3-1	TRBJ1-5
CASIEDRTTNEKLFF	TGTGCCAGCATAGAGGACAGAACAACTAATGAAAAACTGTTTTTT	NA	NA	TRBV2	TRBJ1-4
CASRGTYEQYF	TGTGCCAGCAGGGGGACCTACGAGCAGTACTTC	many	NA	TRBV12-3/TRBV12-4	TRBJ2-7
CASSFPGDNMNTEAFF	TGTGCCAGCAGCTTCCCCGGGGATAACATGAACACTGAAGCTTTCTTT	NA	NA	TRBV13	TRBJ1-1
CASSLDRYNEQFF	TGTGCCAGCAGTTTAGACAGATACAATGAGCAGTTCTTC	many	NA	TRBV12-3/TRBV12-4	TRBJ2-1
CASSRDRLNTEAFF	TGTGCCAGCTCACGGGACAGGCTGAACACTGAAGCTTTCTTT	NA	TRBD1	TRBV18	TRBJ1-1
CASEWRGVYNEQFF	TGTGCCAGCGAGTGGCGGGGGGTTTACAATGAGCAGTTCTTC	many	TRBD2	TRBV6-1	TRBJ2-1
CASSHGQGASYEQYF	TGTGCCAGCAGCCATGGACAGGGGGCCTCCTACGAGCAGTACTTC	many	TRBD1	TRBV9	TRBJ2-7
CSAGVSGTEAFF	TGCAGTGCGGGGGTATCGGGGACTGAAGCTTTCTTT	many	NA	TRBV20-1	TRBJ1-1
CASSFSLQRGMSRLYSYNEQFF	TGTGCCAGCAGCTTTTCCCTACAGCGGGGGATGTCTCGCCTTTATTCCTACAATGAGCAGTTCTTC	few	TRBD2	TRBV7-2	TRBJ2-1
CASSLDRVLYF	TGTGCCAGCAGTTTAGACAGGGTTCTGTACTTC	NA	TRBD1	TRBV27	TRBJ2-7
CASSRTGGGADNEQFF	TGTGCCAGCAGCCGGACAGGGGGAGGGGCTGACAATGAGCAGTTCTTC	NA	TRBD1	TRBV7-9	TRBJ2-1
CASRRRGYTF	TGTGCCAGCAGACGTCGAGGCTACACCTTC	few	NA	TRBV6-6	TRBJ1-2
CASSLSGPYYEQYF	TGTGCCAGCAGTCTGTCCGGACCCTACTACGAGCAGTACTTC	many	NA	TRBV12-3/TRBV12-4	TRBJ2-7
CASSSTGGTTDTQYF	TGTGCCAGCAGCTCGACAGGGGGAACCACAGATACGCAGTATTTT	many	TRBD1	TRBV7-3	TRBJ2-3
CASSRRDRDNEKLFF	TGTGCCAGCAGCCGGAGGGACAGGGATAATGAAAAACTGTTTTTT	once	TRBD1	TRBV7-6	TRBJ1-4
CASSLGPGPGVETQYF	TGCGCCAGCAGCTTGGGCCCGGGACCCGGGGTGGAGACCCAGTACTTC	many	NA	TRBV5-1	TRBJ2-5
CASSKNLAGGPYEQYF	TGCGCCAGCAGCAAGAACCTAGCGGGGGGACCCTACGAGCAGTACTTC	many	TRBD2	TRBV5-1	TRBJ2-7
CSAKDSRSTYNEQFF	TGCAGTGCCAAGGACTCCCGGTCGACTTACAATGAGCAGTTCTTC	many	NA	TRBV20-1	TRBJ2-1
CSARAKGGGYGYTF	TGCAGTGCTAGGGCCAAAGGGGGGGGGTATGGCTACACCTTC	many	NA	TRBV20-1	TRBJ1-2
CASSGTVNTEAFF	TGTGCCAGCTCGGGGACGGTGAACACTGAAGCTTTCTTT	few	NA	TRBV11-2	TRBJ1-1
CSASGDSGIRYEQYF	TGCAGTGCTAGCGGAGATAGCGGGATCCGGTACGAGCAGTACTTC	NA	TRBD2	TRBV20-1	TRBJ2-7
CSARLLVRWSSYEQYF	TGCAGTGCTAGATTGCTTGTCAGGTGGAGCTCCTACGAGCAGTACTTC	many	NA	TRBV20-1	TRBJ2-7
CASGTSGSRGGEQFF	TGTGCCAGCGGGACTAGCGGGAGTCGGGGGGGTGAGCAGTTCTTC	NA	TRBD2	TRBV28	TRBJ2-1
CASSENSLNGYTF	TGTGCCAGCAGTGAGAACAGCCTAAATGGCTACACCTTC	many	NA	TRBV2	TRBJ1-2
CASSERYYEQYF	TGTGCCAGCAGTGAAAGGTACTACGAGCAGTACTTC	many	NA	TRBV2	TRBJ2-7
CSPRGPGAGEQFF	TGCAGCCCCCGGGGTCCGGGGGCCGGTGAGCAGTTCTTC	many	NA	TRBV20-1	TRBJ2-1
CASRRADTQYF	TGTGCCAGCAGGCGCGCAGATACGCAGTATTTT	many	NA	TRBV6-5	TRBJ2-3
CASSHGAGENYEQYF	TGTGCCAGCAGTCACGGAGCGGGAGAAAACTACGAGCAGTACTTC	NA	TRBD2	TRBV6-5	TRBJ2-7
CASSDSLGIEAFF	TGTGCCAGCAGTGACTCCCTGGGGATTGAAGCTTTCTTT	many	NA	TRBV2	TRBJ1-1
CSARDQGDRRQYEQYF	TGCAGTGCTAGAGATCAAGGGGACAGACGTCAGTACGAGCAGTACTTC	many	TRBD1	TRBV20-1	TRBJ2-7
CASSLTRGGLQGTDTQYF	TGTGCCAGCAGCTTAACCCGGGGGGGGCTCCAGGGGACAGATACGCAGTATTTT	many	TRBD2	TRBV12-3/TRBV12-4	TRBJ2-3
CASRGVRPPYEQYF	TGTGCCAGCAGGGGGGTCCGACCGCCCTACGAGCAGTACTTC	few	NA	TRBV5-8	TRBJ2-7
CASSLGTSGRRKGYEQYF	TGTGCCAGCAGCCTCGGGACTAGCGGGAGGAGGAAGGGATACGAGCAGTACTTC	many	TRBD2	TRBV7-2	TRBJ2-7
CASSPGETGGARGETQYF	TGTGCCAGCAGCCCAGGTGAGACAGGGGGCGCCCGTGGAGAGACCCAGTACTTC	few	TRBD1	TRBV3-1	TRBJ2-5
CASQGLAGNEQFF	TGTGCCTCCCAAGGACTAGCGGGAAATGAGCAGTTCTTC	many	TRBD2	TRBV30	TRBJ2-1
CASRHPPGQRSNTGELFF	TGTGCCAGCAGGCACCCTCCGGGACAACGTTCGAACACCGGGGAGCTGTTTTTT	NA	NA	TRBV6-2/TRBV6-3	TRBJ2-2
CAWRSWDGYNQPQHF	TGTGCCTGGAGGTCGTGGGACGGGTATAATCAGCCCCAGCATTTT	once	NA	TRBV30	TRBJ1-5
CSAGTPETDTQYF	TGCAGTGCAGGGACTCCGGAGACAGATACGCAGTATTTT	many	NA	TRBV20-1	TRBJ2-3
CASSVPPADTQYF	TGTGCCAGCAGCGTACCCCCCGCAGATACGCAGTATTTT	many	NA	TRBV9	TRBJ2-3
CASSSTSGGAAGELFF	TGTGCCAGCAGCTCTACTAGCGGGGGGGCAGCCGGGGAGCTGTTTTTT	many	TRBD2	TRBV7-8	TRBJ2-2
CASSWGRVSYEQYF	TGTGCCAGCAGCTGGGGTCGGGTATCCTACGAGCAGTACTTC	many	NA	TRBV11-1	TRBJ2-7
CSASRDRGSNYGYTF	TGCAGTGCTAGCCGGGACAGGGGCTCTAACTATGGCTACACCTTC	many	TRBD1	TRBV20-1	TRBJ1-2
CATSDPATGEQETQYF	TGTGCCACCAGTGATCCGGCGACAGGGGAACAAGAGACCCAGTACTTC	many	TRBD1	TRBV24-1	TRBJ2-5
CASSPGPNYGYTF	TGTGCCAGCTCACCGGGACCTAACTATGGCTACACCTTC	many	NA	TRBV18	TRBJ1-2
CASSPLGYEQYF	TGTGCCAGCAGCCCTCTCGGCTACGAGCAGTACTTC	many	NA	TRBV7-9	TRBJ2-7